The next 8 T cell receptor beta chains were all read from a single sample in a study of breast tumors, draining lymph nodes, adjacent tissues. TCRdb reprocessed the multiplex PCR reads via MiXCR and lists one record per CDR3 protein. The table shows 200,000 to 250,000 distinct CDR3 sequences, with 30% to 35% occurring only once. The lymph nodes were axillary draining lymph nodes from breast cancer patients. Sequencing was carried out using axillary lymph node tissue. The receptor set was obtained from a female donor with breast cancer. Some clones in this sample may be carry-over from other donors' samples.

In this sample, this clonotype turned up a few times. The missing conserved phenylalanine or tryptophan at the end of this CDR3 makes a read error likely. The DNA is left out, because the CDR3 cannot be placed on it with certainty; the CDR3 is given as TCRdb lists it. The CDR3 loop reads CASSMQREWYTFGS. V gene TRBV19 combines with J gene TRBJ2-5; TRBD2, the table's D call, was not compared with the DNA. The CDR3 extends over 14 residues, inclusive of both ends. Germline V gives CDR1 LNHDA, CDR2 SQIVND (reference sequence).

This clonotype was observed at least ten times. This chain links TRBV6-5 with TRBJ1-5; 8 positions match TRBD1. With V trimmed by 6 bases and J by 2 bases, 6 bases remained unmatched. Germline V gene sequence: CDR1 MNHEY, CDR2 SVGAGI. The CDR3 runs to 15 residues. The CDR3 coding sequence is TGTGCCAGCAGGGCCAGACAGGGGCGCAATCAGCCCCAGCATTTT. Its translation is CASRARQGRNQPQHF.

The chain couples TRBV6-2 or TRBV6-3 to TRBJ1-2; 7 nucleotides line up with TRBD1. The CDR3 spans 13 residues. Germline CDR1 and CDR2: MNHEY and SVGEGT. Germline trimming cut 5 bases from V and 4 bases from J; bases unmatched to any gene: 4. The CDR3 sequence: CASSAQGSYGYTF. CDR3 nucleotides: TGTGCCAGCAGTGCACAGGGGAGCTATGGCTACACCTTC.

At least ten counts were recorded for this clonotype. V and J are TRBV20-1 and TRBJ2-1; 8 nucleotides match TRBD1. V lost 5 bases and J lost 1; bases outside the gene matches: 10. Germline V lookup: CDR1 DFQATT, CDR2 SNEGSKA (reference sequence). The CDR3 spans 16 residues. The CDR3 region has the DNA TGCAGTGCTCCCACGACAGGGGAAGGGTCCTACAATGAGCAGTTCTTC. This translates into CSAPTTGEGSYNEQFF.

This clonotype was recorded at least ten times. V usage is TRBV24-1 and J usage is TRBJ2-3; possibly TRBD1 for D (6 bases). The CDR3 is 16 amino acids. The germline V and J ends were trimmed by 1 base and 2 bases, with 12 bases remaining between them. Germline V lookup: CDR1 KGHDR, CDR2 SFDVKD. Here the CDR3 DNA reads TGTGCCACCAGTGATTTTAGGGACACCCTCACAGATACGCAGTATTTT. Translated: CATSDFRDTLTDTQYF.

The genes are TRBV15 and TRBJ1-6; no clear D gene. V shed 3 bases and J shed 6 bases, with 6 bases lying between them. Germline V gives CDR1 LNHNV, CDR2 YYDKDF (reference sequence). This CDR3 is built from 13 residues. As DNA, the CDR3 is TGTGCCACCAGCAGGGGAGGTAATTCACCCCTCCACTTT. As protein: CATSRGGNSPLHF.

The CDR3 bases are TGTGCCAGTAGTATGGTAGGGGCTAATGAAAAACTGTTTTTT. It encodes CASSMVGANEKLFF. This chain links TRBV19 with TRBJ1-4, with D possibly TRBD1 on 5 matching bases. Germline V gene data show CDR1 as LNHDA and CDR2 as SQIVND (reference sequence). CDR3 length: 14 amino acids. Deletions cut 3 bases from V and 3 bases from J, with 8 bases between. The complete variable domain, with remaining parts taken from reference TRBV19 and TRBJ1-4, reads DGGITQSPKYLFRKEGQNVTLSCEQNLNHDAMYWYRQDPGQGLRLIYYSQIVNDFQKGDIAEGYSVSREKKESFPLTVTSAQKNPTAFYLCASSMVGANEKLFFGSGTQLSVL.

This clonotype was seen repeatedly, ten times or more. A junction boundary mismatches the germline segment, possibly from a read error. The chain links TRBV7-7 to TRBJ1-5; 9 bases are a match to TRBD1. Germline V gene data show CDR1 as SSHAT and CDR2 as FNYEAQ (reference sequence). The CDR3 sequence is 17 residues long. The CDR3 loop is CASSLAQGGQGNQPQHF. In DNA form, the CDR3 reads TGTGCTAGCAGCTTAGCCCAGGGGGGACAGGGAAATCAGCCCCAGCATTTT.